This TCR beta chain was sequenced during a study of T cell responses to AZD1222 COVID-19 vaccine. As for the study in general: The study pooled second doses at about 4 or about 12 weeks. Overall study results and limits: Only five or six individuals given AZD1222 were seropositive at baseline. Spike as a whole was targeted by vaccine-associated CD4 TCRs, dominant at 160-218 and 743-854. Donors were mostly white British, more females; clonal diversity possibly underestimated.

This CDR3 comprises 14 residues. Trimming cost V 6 bases and J 9 bases; bases outside gene matches: 5. Germline V CDR1 and CDR2: MNHEY, SVGAGI. The protocol was immunoSEQ multiplex PCR, while the TCRdb copy is restricted to in-frame clones and leaves out a portion. The profile shows roughly 130,000 clones, more than 85% of them singletons. About this clone itself: As yet, its antigen is unknown.

The sample consisted of peripheral blood, taken on day 0 of AZD1222 vaccination. The receptor was isolated from an adult in good health. This chain uses TRBV6-5 with TRBJ1-6; 10 positions agree with TRBD1. CDR3 sequence reads: CASSPGTGVSPLHF. For the CDR3, the DNA is TGTGCCAGCAGCCCCGGGACAGGGGTTTCACCCCTCCACTTT.